One and the same sample provided the 12 T cell receptor beta chains below, sequenced in a study of cytomegalovirus exposure and HLA in healthy donors. The PCR contained 60 Vbeta and 13 Jbeta primers. This table comes from immunoSEQ multiplex PCR, and its TCRdb copy is limited to in-frame clones, with some not included. The sample includes around 150,000 clones, roughly 76% of them seen just once. Sample: PBMCs. The source of these receptors is a man aged 18 to 30 in good health and CMV-seronegative.

Remarks on this clone: Mismatch with germline at one junction end may stem from a read error. Other nucleotide sequences from this sample produce the same CDR3. Here the CDR3 DNA reads TGTGCTAGTGGTCCCAGGGGCGCCTACTCCTATGAGCAGTACTTC. This sequence encodes CASGPRGAYSYEQYF. This rearrangement joins TRBV12-5 to TRBJ2-7, with a weak D call TRBD1 (6 bases). Germline V gives CDR1 LGHNT, CDR2 FRNRAP. The length of the CDR3 is 15 residues.

The V call is TRBV30, the J call TRBJ2-5; D is possibly TRBD1 (5 bases). The last part of the DNA fits TRBJ2-7 better; the J call may be wrong. The CDR3 consists of 15 residues. Germline CDR1 is GTSNPN and CDR2 is SVGIG (reference sequence). As DNA, the CDR3 is TGTGCCTGGAGTGTAGGGGCCGCCCGGTCCTACGAGCAGTACTTC. Protein product: CAWSVGAARSYEQYF.

The chain recombines TRBV5-4 with TRBJ2-7; 7 positions agree with TRBD2. From germline, CDR1 is SGHNT and CDR2 YYREEE (reference sequence). The V segment lost 4 bases and the J segment 5 bases; nucleotides outside the gene matches: 15. This CDR3 is 16 amino acids long. In nucleotides, the CDR3 is TGTGCCAGCAGCCCCGGATCCCTCCGGGAGGAGGACGAGCAGTACTTC. Its protein is CASSPGSLREEDEQYF.

The chain links TRBV5-6 to TRBJ2-7; D may be TRBD2 (6 bases). Germline-derived CDR1 and CDR2 are SGHDT and YYEEEE. CDR3 length: 15 residues. V was trimmed by 1 base and J by 1 base, leaving 12 bases between them. CDR3 protein: CASSLPGSPSYEQYF. The CDR3 DNA is TGTGCCAGCAGCTTGCCCGGGAGTCCGTCCTACGAGCAGTACTTC.

The V gene is TRBV28, the J gene TRBJ2-5; D is perhaps TRBD2 (6 bases). The DNA end is a closer match to TRBJ2-7, so the J assignment may be wrong. CDR1 is MDHEN and CDR2 is SYDVKM in the germline V gene. The CDR3 contains 15 residues. CDR3 sequence (DNA): TGTGCCAGCAGTTTATATGGGACTCCGAGTGGCGAGCAGTACTTC. It codes for CASSLYGTPSGEQYF.

The chain joins TRBV6-1 to TRBJ1-1; D might be TRBD1 (5 bases). Germline V CDR1 and CDR2: MNHNS, SASEGT. V lost 3 bases and J 1 base, leaving 15 bases between the germline ends. This CDR3 spans 16 amino acids. This CDR3 is CASSEGPGGENTEAFF. CDR3 DNA sequence: TGTGCCAGCAGTGAGGGACCCGGGGGAGAGAACACTGAAGCTTTCTTT.

V and J are TRBV30 and TRBJ2-1; 10 bases map to TRBD2. CDR1 is GTSNPN and CDR2 is SVGIG in the germline V gene (reference sequence). V lost 4 bases to trimming and J lost 5 bases; unmatched junction nucleotides: 14. The CDR3 has 17 residues. CDR3 in DNA: TGTGCCTGGACCGGGGGGTACCTAGCGGGGGTGGACAATGAGCAGTTCTTC. Its translation is CAWTGGYLAGVDNEQFF.

This clone was seen a single time. The CDR3 DNA follows: TGTGCCAGCAGCTTAGACATTAATTCACCCCTCCACTTT. It is translated as CASSLDINSPLHF. V gene TRBV7-3 combines with J gene TRBJ1-6; D uncertain. The CDR3 is 13 residues long. CDR1 is SGHTA and CDR2 is FQGTGA in the germline V gene. The V and J ends lost 2 bases and 6 bases respectively, with 5 bases between them.

V usage is TRBV27 and J usage is TRBJ2-3; 8 nucleotides line up with TRBD2. The ends lost 0 bases at V and 1 base at J; junction bases unmatched: 6. Germline V lookup: CDR1 MNHEY, CDR2 SMNVEV (reference sequence). The CDR3 covers 17 residues. CDR3 bases: TGTGCCAGCAGTTTATCACCAGCGGGGGATCGCACAGATACGCAGTATTTT. Its translation is CASSLSPAGDRTDTQYF.

This clone was picked up one time. The V gene is TRBV9, the J gene TRBJ2-1; 7 bases line up with TRBD2. V was clipped by 0 bases and J by 2 bases; unmatched bases: 2. Looked up from germline, CDR1 is SGDLS and CDR2 is YYNGEE. The CDR3 loop spans 15 amino acids. The CDR3: CASSVGGSTYNEQFF. The CDR3 DNA reads as TGTGCCAGCAGCGTAGGCGGGAGTACCTACAATGAGCAGTTCTTC.

This clone turned up a few times. The chain couples TRBV5-1 to TRBJ2-1; 11 nucleotides agree with TRBD2. V lost 3 bases, J lost 8 bases, and 10 bases stayed unmatched. The CDR3 covers 16 residues. Per germline, CDR1 SGHRS and CDR2 YFSETQ. CDR3 in DNA: TGCGCCAGCAGCTCCTTAGCGGGAGGGGCCAAGGATGAGCAGTTCTTC. This gives the protein CASSSLAGGAKDEQFF.

The chain has TRBV18 and TRBJ1-1; 8 nucleotides line up with TRBD1. From germline, CDR1 is KGHSH and CDR2 LQKENI. Trimming took 3 bases from V and 1 from J; bases not matched to a gene: 4. The CDR3 is made up of 15 amino acids. The CDR3 nucleotides are TGTGCCAGCTCACCCAGGACAGGGCGGAACACTGAAGCTTTCTTT. This encodes CASSPRTGRNTEAFF. The full variable domain, completed using reference TRBV18 and TRBJ1-1, is NAGVMQNPRHLVRRRGQEARLRCSPMKGHSHVYWYRQLPEEGLKFMVYLQKENIIDESGMPKERFSAEFPKEGPSILRIQQVVRGDSAAYFCASSPRTGRNTEAFFGQGTRLTVV.